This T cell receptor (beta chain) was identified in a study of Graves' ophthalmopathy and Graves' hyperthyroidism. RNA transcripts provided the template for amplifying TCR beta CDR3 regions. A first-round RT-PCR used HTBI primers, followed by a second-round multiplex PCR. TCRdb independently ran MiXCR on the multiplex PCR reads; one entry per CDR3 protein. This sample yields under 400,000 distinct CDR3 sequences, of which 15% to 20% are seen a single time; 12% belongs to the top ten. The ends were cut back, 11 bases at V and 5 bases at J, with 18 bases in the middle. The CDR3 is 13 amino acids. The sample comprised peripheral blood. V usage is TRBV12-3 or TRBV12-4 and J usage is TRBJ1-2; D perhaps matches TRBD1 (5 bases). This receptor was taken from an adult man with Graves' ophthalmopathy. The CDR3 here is CAESPGTDYGYTF. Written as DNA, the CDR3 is TGTGCCGAAAGCCCCGGGACGGATTATGGCTACACCTTC.